These T cell receptor beta chains were read from a single sample in a study of blood T cell repertoires in COVID-19. Some clones are missing from TCRdb's copy, which holds only in-frame ones; the method was immunoSEQ multiplex PCR. Of fewer than 150,000 clones listed, approximately 78% are singletons. The sequenced sample consisted of peripheral blood. The receptors were sampled from a woman older than 75 with acute or convalescent COVID-19. Both conserved end residues are part of each CDR3. A D gene is named only where the DNA matches it firmly. Clone size, where shown, is once, few, many, or a class for clones that have expanded.

clone size | J gene | D gene | V gene | CDR3 DNA | CDR3 protein
- | TRBJ1-1 | - | TRBV18 | TGTGCCAGCTCACCAGCGCAGGGTAGGGGTGGCACTGAAGCTTTCTTT | CASSPAQGRGGTEAFF
- | TRBJ2-7 | - | TRBV18 | TGTGCCAGCTCACCACCGAGTTACGAGCAGTACTTC | CASSPPSYEQYF
- | TRBJ2-1 | TRBD2 | TRBV29-1 | TGCAGCGTTCTGGGGACTAGCCACACGGAGCAGTTCTTC | CSVLGTSHTEQFF
- | TRBJ1-6 | TRBD1 | TRBV27 | TGTGCCAGCAGCATTAACAGGGGTGGGAATTCACCCCTCCACTTT | CASSINRGGNSPLHF
once | TRBJ1-1 | - | TRBV10-3 | TGTGCCATCAGTGTTCAACAGGTATCCACTGAAGCTTTCTTT | CAISVQQVSTEAFF
- | TRBJ1-1 | - | TRBV3-1/TRBV3-2 | TGTGCCAGCAGCCAAGAGGCAGGGGCGAAGAACACTGAAGCTTTCTTT | CASSQEAGAKNTEAFF
- | TRBJ1-5 | - | TRBV4-2 | TGTGCCAGCAGCCAGGGTAGCATTTCCAATCAGCCCCAGCATTTT | CASSQGSISNQPQHF
- | TRBJ2-3 | - | TRBV30 | TGTGCCTGGACAGGCCTACCCAGGACAGATACGCAGTATTTT | CAWTGLPRTDTQYF
- | TRBJ1-5 | TRBD1 | TRBV19 | TGTGCCAGTCAGGGACAGGTGACTTCAGGGCCCCAGCATTTT | CASQGQVTSGPQHF
- | TRBJ1-4 | TRBD1 | TRBV7-2 | TGTGCCAGCAGCCCAACAGGGGGCGTTGAAAAACTGTTTTTT | CASSPTGGVEKLFF
- | TRBJ2-1 | TRBD2 | TRBV3-1/TRBV3-2 | TGTGCCAGCAGCGAAGGAATCGGACTAGCGGGAGGCAGAAGGTTTTACAATGAGCAGTTCTTC | CASSEGIGLAGGRRFYNEQFF
- | TRBJ2-3 | TRBD1 | TRBV28 | TGTGCCAGCAGCCCGCGGGGACAGGGGGCTTTGGATACGCAGTATTTT | CASSPRGQGALDTQYF
- | TRBJ1-1 | - | TRBV10-1 | TGCGCCAGCAGTGAGTTGCGGGACGATGAAGCTTTCTTT | CASSELRDDEAFF
- | TRBJ2-7 | - | TRBV2 | TGTGCCAGCAGTGAACGCCCCACTTTGTCCTACGAGCAGTACTTC | CASSERPTLSYEQYF
- | TRBJ2-7 | - | TRBV7-2 | TGTGCCAGCAGCTTATCCACAGGGAGCTCCTACGAGCAGTACTTC | CASSLSTGSSYEQYF
- | TRBJ2-2 | - | TRBV5-1 | TGCGCCAGCAGCTGGGCGGGTCTAGGGACCGGGGAGCTGTTTTTT | CASSWAGLGTGELFF
- | TRBJ1-3 | - | TRBV10-2 | TGCGCCAGCCTACCGGACAGAAGCTCTGGAAACACCATATATTTT | CASLPDRSSGNTIYF
- | TRBJ2-7 | - | TRBV20-1 | TGCAGTGCTAGTAAACAGCGGGCCTACGAGCAGTACTTC | CSASKQRAYEQYF
- | TRBJ2-3 | TRBD2 | TRBV27 | TGTGCCAGCAGTCAACTAGCGGGGATAGATACGCAGTATTTT | CASSQLAGIDTQYF
once | TRBJ2-2 | TRBD1 | TRBV6-5 | TGTGCCAGCAGACAGGGGGATTCAACATCCGGGGAGCTGTTTTTT | CASRQGDSTSGELFF
- | TRBJ1-1 | TRBD1 | TRBV19 | TGTGCCACCCAACAGGGGATCACTGAAGCTTTCTTT | CATQQGITEAFF
- | TRBJ1-2 | TRBD1 | TRBV28 | TGTGCCAGCAGTTTAAGGGACAGGGGGTTTCGGGGCTACACCTTC | CASSLRDRGFRGYTF
- | TRBJ2-7 | - | TRBV21-1 | TGTGCCAGCAGCACTACTAGATCCTACGAGCAGTACTTC | CASSTTRSYEQYF
- | TRBJ2-3 | TRBD2 | TRBV9 | TGTGCCAGCAGCGTATATAGCGGGGGGGCTACAGATACGCAGTATTTT | CASSVYSGGATDTQYF
once | TRBJ2-7 | - | TRBV18 | TGTGCCAGCTCACTTGGAGGGGCGGTCGACGAGCAGTACTTC | CASSLGGAVDEQYF
- | TRBJ2-7 | TRBD2 | TRBV4-1 | TGCGCCAGCAGCCAAGTTTGGCTAGCGGGAGTGTACTACGAGCAGTACTTC | CASSQVWLAGVYYEQYF